This entry lists 3 T cell receptor beta chains sequenced from one sample in a study of blood T cell repertoires in COVID-19. TCRdb's table, derived via immunoSEQ multiplex PCR, lists solely in-frame clones and lacks some. The sample has approximately 250,000 clones, about 80% seen once. Sequencing was performed on peripheral blood. The receptors shown here come from a woman between 45 and 65 years old with acute or convalescent COVID-19.

The genes are TRBV5-1 and TRBJ2-5; the match to TRBD2 covers 9 bases. Germline loops: CDR1 SGHRS, CDR2 YFSETQ. The length of the CDR3 is 15 residues. Trimming took 0 bases from V and 4 from J; bases not matched to a gene: 4. The CDR3 loop is CASSLAAGGLETQYF. The CDR3 DNA follows: TGCGCCAGCAGCTTGGCAGCGGGAGGTTTAGAGACCCAGTACTTC.

V is TRBV27 and J is TRBJ2-5; 7 bases are shared with TRBD2. Trimming cost V 6 bases and J 2 bases; bases outside gene matches: 6. This CDR3 has 14 amino acids. Germline V gene data show CDR1 as MNHEY and CDR2 as SMNVEV (reference sequence). The DNA for the CDR3 is TGTGCCAGCAGCGCCGGGGGGTTTCAAGAGACCCAGTACTTC. It is translated as CASSAGGFQETQYF.

The V call is TRBV12-5, the J call TRBJ2-3; possible D gene TRBD1, 5 bases. CDR1 and CDR2 from the germline V gene are LGHNT and FRNRAP. Between the trimmed V and J ends, which lost 1 base and 6 bases, there was a span of 20 bases. CDR3 length equals 17 residues. This chain's CDR3 is CASGLALTDSFADTQYF. The CDR3 nucleotides are TGTGCTAGTGGTTTGGCCCTGACAGACTCTTTTGCGGATACGCAGTATTTT.